These 3 T cell receptor beta chains originate from one sample sequenced in a study of siplizumab effects on memory and regulatory T cells (dated by TCRdb to about 2019). Preparation of the library involved the immunoSEQ multiplex PCR assay. TCRdb stores this immuneACCESS table with in-frame sequences only. Part of the clones is absent; in the studies checked, under half of the shortfall reflects unresolved V genes, and no reason is known for the rest. Present in this sample are about 57,000 clones, around four fifths of which were seen just once. About 3.8% of the sample is held by the ten biggest clonotypes. The sequencing sample was made of memory CD4+ T cells sorted from blood. The intended sense of this specimen's cell subset or site label: unstimulated CD4+ memory T cells. These receptors were obtained from a human donor in good health.

The V and J genes are TRBV5-4 and TRBJ2-5, with 8 bases matching TRBD2. The germline V gene encodes CDR1 SGHNT and CDR2 YYREEE (reference sequence). The J segment lost 5 bases and the V segment lost 0 bases, leaving 6 bases of the junction unmatched. There are 15 residues in the CDR3. In DNA, the CDR3 is TGTGCCAGCAGCTTGGTTTACGGGGGGGCGGAGACCCAGTACTTC. Amino acid sequence: CASSLVYGGAETQYF.

The count of this clone is one. V usage is TRBV12-5 and J usage is TRBJ1-2, with 7 bases matching TRBD1. The germline gives CDR1 LGHNT, CDR2 FRNRAP. The CDR3 length is 16 residues. V shed 3 bases, J shed 6 bases, and the junction held 13 bases outside the gene matches. CDR3 sequence reads: CASGLNLDRVIDGYTF. CDR3 nucleotide sequence: TGTGCTAGTGGTTTAAACCTTGACAGGGTTATTGATGGCTACACCTTC.

The chain recombines TRBV14 with TRBJ2-2, with D unclear. This CDR3 region has 15 residues. Germline assignment: CDR1 SGHDN and CDR2 FVKESK. Trimming took 4 bases from V and 7 from J, leaving 16 bases between them. The CDR3 region is CASSPRISGHGELFF. CDR3 DNA: TGTGCCAGCAGCCCTAGAATTTCAGGTCACGGGGAGCTGTTTTTT.